These 2 T cell receptor beta chains were sequenced from one sample in a study of cytomegalovirus exposure and HLA in healthy donors. In the PCR, 60 Vbeta and 13 Jbeta primers were used. TCRdb's table, derived via immunoSEQ multiplex PCR, lists solely in-frame clones and lacks some. The sample lists some 190,000 clones; about 80% were seen once. Sequencing input: PBMCs. The receptors were gathered from a man aged 18-30 years in good health and CMV-seronegative.

The genes are TRBV4-2 and TRBJ2-4; TRBD1 agrees at 10 bases. Per germline, CDR1 LGHNA and CDR2 YNFKEQ. The trim removed 3 bases at V and 5 bases at J, leaving 4 bases unmatched. This CDR3 is 15 amino acids long. The CDR3 loop reads CASSHDRGLENIQYF. The CDR3 DNA follows: TGTGCCAGCAGCCACGACAGGGGGCTTGAAAACATTCAGTACTTC.

The chain couples TRBV25-1 to TRBJ1-2, with D perhaps matching TRBD1 (5 bases). Germline V gene sequence: CDR1 MGHDK, CDR2 SYGVNS. Trimming stripped 3 bases from V and 4 bases from J, with 12 bases between. There are 14 residues in the CDR3. This CDR3 is CASSDLDISYGYTF. CDR3 nucleotide sequence: TGTGCCAGCAGTGACCTGGACATCAGCTATGGCTACACCTTC.